Each of the 15 T cell receptor beta chains below was sequenced from the same sample in a study of CD8 T cells in ankylosing spondylitis. Points from the study as a whole: Made up of under ten highly homologous variants, a TCR beta motif appeared characteristic of ankylosing spondylitis blood.

TCRdb processed the 5' RACE reads anew with MiXCR; each CDR3 protein has one entry. The sample gives a few hundred thousand distinct CDR3 sequences, roughly 15% of which show up once; 0.95% to 1.1% is in the top ten. No antigen has been assigned to these receptors. Sequencing was performed on blood, either unsorted or a sorted T cell fraction (not recorded which). The source of these receptors is a male donor with ankylosing spondylitis.

This clonotype was detected only a few times. This chain links TRBV11-2 with TRBJ1-1, with D unclear. Trimming cost V 5 bases and J 2 bases, with 6 bases left between them. Germline V lookup: CDR1 SGHAT, CDR2 FQNNGV. This CDR3 spans 12 amino acids. CDR3 bases: TGTGCCAGCAGCCTAATTAACACTGAAGCTTTCTTT. Translation: CASSLINTEAFF. The variable domain in full, completed from reference TRBV11-2 and TRBJ1-1, reads EAGVAQSPRYKIIEKRQSVAFWCNPISGHATLYWYQQILGQGPKLLIQFQNNGVVDDSQLPKDRFSAERLKGVDSTLKIQPAKLEDSAVYLCASSLINTEAFFGQGTRLTVV.

The sample holds a few counts of this clonotype. The rearrangement links TRBV20-1 to TRBJ2-1; weak D call: TRBD2 (6 bases). Germline CDR1 is DFQATT and CDR2 is SNEGSKA (reference sequence). Trimming took 0 bases from V and 1 from J, leaving 10 bases between them. The CDR3 runs to 15 residues. For the CDR3, the DNA is TGCAGTGCTAGAGATCCTAGCGTATCCTACAATGAGCAGTTCTTC. It specifies CSARDPSVSYNEQFF.

DNA for the CDR3: TGCAGTGCTAGGTCCAGCGGCAGCACAGATACGCAGTATTTT. Protein sequence: CSARSSGSTDTQYF. The chain joins TRBV20-1 to TRBJ2-3; TRBD2 is a possible D gene (5 bases). CDR3 length equals 14 residues. Germline V gene lookup returns CDR1 DFQATT and CDR2 SNEGSKA (reference sequence). V lost 3 bases and J lost 0, with 10 bases in between.

This clonotype was seen a handful of times. The DNA of the CDR3 is TGTGCCAGCAACAGAGGACAGCTCTCCTACGAGCAGTACTTC. Encoded protein: CASNRGQLSYEQYF. The rearrangement links TRBV2 to TRBJ2-7; D perhaps matches TRBD1 (6 bases). The V gene's germline CDR1 is SNHLY and CDR2 FYNNEI. V dropped 7 bases and J dropped 0 bases, with 13 bases sitting between them. The CDR3 spans 14 residues.

This clonotype has only a few counts. This chain connects TRBV7-2 to TRBJ1-2; no firm D call. The CDR3 loop spans 13 amino acids. The V gene lost 5 bases and the J gene lost 6 bases, with 13 bases spanning the gap. Germline lookup yields CDR1 SGHTA and CDR2 FQGNSA. CDR3 loop: CASSASRWDGYTF. CDR3 coding DNA: TGTGCCAGCAGCGCCTCAAGGTGGGATGGCTACACCTTC.

The J gene is TRBJ2-7, the V gene TRBV6-1, with 9 bases that match TRBD1. CDR1 and CDR2 from the germline V gene are MNHNS and SASEGT. The CDR3 loop spans 14 amino acids. V shed 6 bases and J 6 bases; nucleotides not matched to a gene: 9. CDR3 sequence: CASSEPGQGSEQYF. Written as DNA, the CDR3 is TGTGCCAGCAGCGAACCGGGACAGGGTTCCGAGCAGTACTTC.

The DNA for the CDR3 is TGTGCCAGCAGCTTAAGGCTAGGGGCCACCGGGGAGCTGTTTTTT. It is translated as CASSLRLGATGELFF. This chain joins TRBV7-2 and TRBJ2-2; D may be TRBD1 (5 bases). Trimming took 2 bases from V and 4 from J, leaving 11 bases between them. The CDR3 has 15 residues. Germline values: CDR1 SGHTA, CDR2 FQGNSA.

This clonotype has more than one count but fewer than ten. The rearrangement links TRBV9 to TRBJ1-5, with D uncertain. There are 15 residues in the CDR3. Germline V lookup: CDR1 SGDLS, CDR2 YYNGEE. Deletions cut 0 bases from V and 4 bases from J, with 11 bases between. The CDR3 coding sequence is TGTGCCAGCAGCGTAGGACCAGAAATTAATCAGCCCCAGCATTTT. Translating it yields CASSVGPEINQPQHF.

On this clonotype itself: Relative to the germline gene, one junction end is altered; a read error may explain this. The rearrangement uses TRBV6-5 and TRBJ2-1, with D maybe TRBD2 (5 bases). The germline V gene encodes CDR1 MNHEY and CDR2 SVGAGI. The CDR3 totals 12 residues. The DNA for the CDR3 is TGTGCCAACAGTCCGGGGTACGGGGAGCAGTTCTTC. Translating it yields CANSPGYGEQFF.

This clonotype was detected many times. V is TRBV12-3 or TRBV12-4 and J is TRBJ1-5, with 9 bases that match TRBD1. The CDR3 runs to 16 residues. V lost 5 bases to trimming and J lost 7 bases; unmatched junction nucleotides: 12. In nucleotides, the CDR3 is TGTGCCAGCAGTCTACGAATCGGGACAGGGTTGCAGCCCCAGCATTTT. It encodes CASSLRIGTGLQPQHF.

This chain joins TRBV6-1 and TRBJ1-1; unclear D gene. CDR1 and CDR2 (germline): MNHNS, SASEGT. The CDR3 contains 13 residues. V lost 7 bases and J lost 3, with 12 bases in between. As DNA, the CDR3 is TGTGCCAGCACCCGGTTGCCCGACACTGAAGCTTTCTTT. Residues: CASTRLPDTEAFF.

The CDR3 sequence: CASSLVPNQNEKLFF. The CDR3 nucleotides read TGCGCCAGCAGCTTGGTCCCAAACCAGAATGAAAAACTGTTTTTT. The chain has TRBV5-1 and TRBJ1-4, with D uncertain. Trimming left V 0 bases short and J 5 bases short, with 11 bases between. The CDR3 contains 15 residues. CDR1 SGHRS and CDR2 YFSETQ come from the germline V gene. Combining the CDR3 with reference TRBV5-1 and TRBJ1-4 gives the whole variable domain KAGVTQTPRYLIKTRGQQVTLSCSPISGHRSVSWYQQTPGQGLQFLFEYFSETQRNKGNFPGRFSGRQFSNSRSEMNVSTLELGDSALYLCASSLVPNQNEKLFFGSGTQLSVL.

This clonotype was seen repeatedly, ten times or more. The rearrangement joins TRBV13 to TRBJ1-2; TRBD1 matches 8 bases. This CDR3 spans 12 amino acids. V dropped 5 bases and J dropped 6; count of bases not matched to a gene: 2. From germline, CDR1 is PRHDT and CDR2 FYEKMQ (reference sequence). The CDR3 sequence: CASSRQGNGYTF. Here the CDR3 DNA reads TGTGCCAGCAGCAGACAGGGGAATGGCTACACCTTC.

CDR3 nucleotide sequence: TGTGCCAGCAGCTCTCAGGGAAGCGGAGAGACCCAGTACTTC. Amino acids: CASSSQGSGETQYF. This chain connects TRBV11-2 to TRBJ2-5; D tentatively fits TRBD1 or TRBD2 (5 bases each). This CDR3 comprises 14 residues. CDR1 and CDR2 (germline): SGHAT, FQNNGV. Deletions cut 4 bases from V and 4 bases from J, with 13 bases between.

This clonotype was detected a few times. The chain combines TRBV20-1 with TRBJ2-5; possible D gene TRBD2, 6 bases. The CDR3 consists of 12 residues. Germline V gives CDR1 DFQATT, CDR2 SNEGSKA (reference sequence). The V end lost 4 bases, the J end lost 5 bases, and 11 bases lay between the germline ends. CDR3: CSAMTRDETQYF. CDR3 sequence (DNA): TGCAGTGCTATGACTAGGGACGAGACCCAGTACTTC.